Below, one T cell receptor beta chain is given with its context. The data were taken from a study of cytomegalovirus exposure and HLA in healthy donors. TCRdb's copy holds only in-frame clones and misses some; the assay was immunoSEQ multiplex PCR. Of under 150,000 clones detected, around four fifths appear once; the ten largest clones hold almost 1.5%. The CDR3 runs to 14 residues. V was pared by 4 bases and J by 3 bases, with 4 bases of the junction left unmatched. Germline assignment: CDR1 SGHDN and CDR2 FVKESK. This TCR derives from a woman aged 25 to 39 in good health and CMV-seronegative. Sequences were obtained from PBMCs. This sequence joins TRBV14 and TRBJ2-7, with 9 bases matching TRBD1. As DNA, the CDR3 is TGTGCCAGCAGCCCAGGACAGGGGTACTACGAGCAGTACTTC. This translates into CASSPGQGYYEQYF.